This entry describes one TCR beta chain. Its target is not known. The source of the sample is a study of T-cell memory formation after mild COVID-19. V gave up 6 bases and J gave up 6 bases; unmatched junction bases: 18. Germline loops: CDR1 SQVTM, CDR2 ANQGSEA. The CDR3 has 17 residues. The study, taken as a whole, reports: The authors did not confirm SARS-CoV-2 specificity of second-wave clones peaking day 37.

MiXCR, run by TCRdb on the 5' RACE reads, gives a single entry per CDR3 protein. This repertoire shows 450,000 or so distinct CDR3 sequences, 20% to 30% found once; its top ten account for around 13%. This chain joins TRBV29-1 and TRBJ2-1, with 9 nucleotides matching TRBD2. Sequencing was done on a sample of PBMCs or a T cell subset sorted from them (not recorded which). The sequence was obtained from an adult woman who had mild COVID-19 (a few samples of this study predate the infection). Cell type and time point are not known. CDR3 coding DNA: TGCAGCGTCGTGAAGGTGGCGGGGGGGGACCGGAGCAATGAGCAGTTCTTC. Translation: CSVVKVAGGDRSNEQFF.